Each of the 10 T cell receptor beta chains below was sequenced from the same sample in a study of CD4+ T cells in melanoma. Sequencing was performed with immunoSEQ multiplex PCR; in TCRdb, only in-frame clones are kept and a portion is missing. The sample records some 150,000 clones, 80% to 95% being singletons. Receptors originate from a human donor with melanoma.

This chain joins TRBV5-4 and TRBJ2-3; D remains unclear. CDR1 and CDR2 (germline): SGHNT, YYREEE (reference sequence). V lost 1 base to trimming and J lost 5 bases, with 5 bases between them. CDR3 length: 12 amino acids. The CDR3 is CASSLIRDTQYF. DNA of the CDR3: TGTGCCAGCAGCTTGATCAGAGATACGCAGTATTTT.

The table lists this clone with a count of one. The CDR3 DNA is TGTGCCAGCAGCCCCCGGGGGGAGGGGCCTCAGCCCCAGCATTTT. It yields the protein CASSPRGEGPQPQHF. This chain links TRBV11-1 with TRBJ1-5, with D possibly being TRBD1 (5 bases). The V end was cut by 5 bases, the J end by 6 bases, with 17 bases between. Germline lookup yields CDR1 SGHAT and CDR2 FQDESV (reference sequence). The CDR3 totals 15 residues. The variable domain in full, completed from reference TRBV11-1 and TRBJ1-5, reads EAEVAQSPRYKITEKSQAVAFWCDPISGHATLYWYRQILGQGPELLVQFQDESVVDDSQLPKDRFSAERLKGVDSTLKIQPAELGDSAMYLCASSPRGEGPQPQHFGDGTRLSIL.

The gene calls are TRBV28 and TRBJ2-3, with TRBD2 matching 11 bases. Germline V gene data show CDR1 as MDHEN and CDR2 as SYDVKM. This CDR3 is built from 14 residues. Trimming at V came to 9 bases and at J to 3 bases, leaving 5 bases not matched to a gene. CDR3 bases: TGTGCCAGTATTAGCGGGGGGGCAACAGATACGCAGTATTTT. Residues: CASISGGATDTQYF.

The chain has TRBV7-9 and TRBJ2-7; D remains unclear. Germline V CDR1 and CDR2: SEHNR, FQNEAQ (reference sequence). Trimming shortened V by 1 base and J by 2 bases, and 9 bases separated the two germline ends. The CDR3 length is 14 residues. The CDR3: CASSLGLGTYEQYF. CDR3 DNA sequence: TGTGCCAGCAGCTTAGGGCTGGGTACCTACGAGCAGTACTTC.

The genes are TRBV18 and TRBJ1-1; D call uncertain. Germline V lookup: CDR1 KGHSH, CDR2 LQKENI. Trimming took 4 bases from V and 4 from J, leaving 19 bases between them. The CDR3 loop spans 16 amino acids. CDR3 in amino acids: CASSLLLSAPTTEAFF. As DNA, the CDR3 is TGTGCCAGCTCACTTCTCTTGTCGGCCCCAACCACTGAAGCTTTCTTT.

The chain is built from TRBV5-1 and TRBJ2-2; 7 bases align to TRBD1. This CDR3 spans 14 amino acids. The germline CDR1 and CDR2 sequences are SGHRS and YFSETQ. The junction had 6 bases not matched to a gene; V was cut back by 3 bases and J by 7 bases. This CDR3 is CASSWGQSDGELFF. CDR3 coding DNA: TGCGCCAGCAGCTGGGGACAGTCCGACGGGGAGCTGTTTTTT.

This chain joins TRBV5-4 and TRBJ2-5; the D gene could be TRBD1 or TRBD2 (5 bases each). V was cut by 0 bases and J by 4 bases, with 7 bases left in between. The CDR3 extends over 13 amino acids. Germline CDR1 SGHNT, CDR2 YYREEE (reference sequence). CDR3 in DNA: TGTGCCAGCAGCTTGGCAGGGACAGAGACCCAGTACTTC. This codes for CASSLAGTETQYF.

The rearrangement uses TRBV6-5 and TRBJ2-3, with D perhaps matching TRBD1 or TRBD2 (5 bases each). The CDR3 sequence is 15 residues long. Germline V lookup: CDR1 MNHEY, CDR2 SVGAGI. Trimming cost V 6 bases and J 0 bases, with 13 bases left between them. CDR3 loop: CASRPFGASTDTQYF. CDR3 nucleotide sequence: TGTGCCAGCAGGCCCTTCGGGGCTAGCACAGATACGCAGTATTTT.

This chain uses TRBV11-1 with TRBJ1-4, with a tentative D call TRBD1 (5 bases). Germline V gives CDR1 SGHAT, CDR2 FQDESV (reference sequence). The CDR3 is 14 residues long. The V end was cut by 6 bases, the J end by 4 bases, with 12 bases between. DNA of the CDR3: TGTGCCAGCAGTTCCAGGGCGGATAATGAAAAACTGTTTTTT. Its protein is CASSSRADNEKLFF.

V gene TRBV10-2 combines with J gene TRBJ1-6; TRBD1 matches 9 bases. Germline-derived CDR1 and CDR2 are WSHSY and SAAADI. Trimming took 7 bases from V and 6 from J; bases not matched to a gene: 7. The CDR3 totals 15 residues. The CDR3, as DNA: TGCGCCAGCACGTCACAGGGGGCTTCTAATTCACCCCTCCACTTT. Protein product: CASTSQGASNSPLHF.